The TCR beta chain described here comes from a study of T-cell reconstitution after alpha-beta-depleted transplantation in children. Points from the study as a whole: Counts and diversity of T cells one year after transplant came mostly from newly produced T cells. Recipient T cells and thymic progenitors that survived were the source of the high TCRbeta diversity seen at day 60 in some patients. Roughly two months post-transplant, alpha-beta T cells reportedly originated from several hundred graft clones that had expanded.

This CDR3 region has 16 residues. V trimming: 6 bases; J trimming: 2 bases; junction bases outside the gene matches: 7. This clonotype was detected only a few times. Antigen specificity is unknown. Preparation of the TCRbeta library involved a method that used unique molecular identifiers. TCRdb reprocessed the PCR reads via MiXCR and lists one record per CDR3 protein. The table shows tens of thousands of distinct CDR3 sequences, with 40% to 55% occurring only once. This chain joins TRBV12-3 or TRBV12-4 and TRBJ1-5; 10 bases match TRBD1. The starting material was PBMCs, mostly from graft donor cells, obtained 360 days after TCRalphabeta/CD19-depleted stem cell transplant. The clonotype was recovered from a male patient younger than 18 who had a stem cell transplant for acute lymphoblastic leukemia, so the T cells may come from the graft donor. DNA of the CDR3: TGTGCCAGCAGCCGAGGGACAGGGGTTGGCAATCAGCCCCAGCATTTT. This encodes CASSRGTGVGNQPQHF.